This TCR beta chain was documented in a study of T cell repertoires in aging, cancer and after chemotherapy. A mixed TRB-A/B primer pool amplified rearranged TRB by multiplex touch-down PCR. TCRdb used MiXCR to reprocess the multiplex PCR reads, holding one entry per CDR3 protein. This sample has 6,700 or so distinct CDR3 sequences, with approximately 49% found just once. TCR beta rearrangements were amplified from peripheral blood genomic DNA. Trimming took 8 bases from V and 0 from J, leaving 14 bases between them. This CDR3 spans 14 amino acids. Germline CDR1 MNHEY, CDR2 SVGAGI. The sequence was collected from a human donor with a solid tumor. The chain is built from TRBV6-5 and TRBJ2-7; D might be TRBD2 (5 bases). Sequenced material: blood. Here the CDR3 DNA reads TGTGCCAGCCGGCAGCGGCGATACTCCTACGAGCAGTACTTC. It is translated as CASRQRRYSYEQYF.